The 28 T cell receptor beta chains in this list originate from one sample, sequenced in a study of response to subunit inactivated influenza vaccine. From the RT-PCR reads, TCRdb called clonotypes with MiXCR, one entry per CDR3 protein. The sample consists of a few hundred thousand distinct CDR3 sequences, approximately 23% of them appearing once. Sequencing used PBMCs from blood, obtained approximately 20 months after vaccination. These receptors all come from a man aged 50-75 years who received an inactivated influenza vaccine.

This chain connects TRBV2 to TRBJ1-2; D not certain. Germline V CDR1 and CDR2: SNHLY, FYNNEI. V was pared by 3 bases and J by 4 bases, with 6 bases between. The CDR3 is made up of 12 amino acids. DNA for the CDR3: TGTGCCAGCAGTGAGACGGGCTATGGCTACACCTTC. Its translation: CASSETGYGYTF.

This clonotype was recorded only once. The chain carries TRBV28 and TRBJ2-4; TRBD1 is a possible D gene (5 bases). V gave up 8 bases and J gave up 0 bases, with 17 bases separating them. The germline gives CDR1 MDHEN, CDR2 SYDVKM. The CDR3 extends over 16 amino acids. CDR3 nucleotide sequence: TGTGCCAGCGCTCCACCAGGGCAGCTAGCCAAAAACATTCAGTACTTC. It is translated as CASAPPGQLAKNIQYF.

This clonotype was seen a few times. This chain joins TRBV20-1 and TRBJ2-3; TRBD1 agrees at 10 bases. The CDR3 contains 16 residues. Germline CDR1 reads DFQATT; CDR2 reads SNEGSKA (reference sequence). Germline trimming cut 5 bases from V and 2 bases from J; bases unmatched to any gene: 10. CDR3 DNA: TGCAGTGCTTCCATGGGGACAGGGGTTAACACAGATACGCAGTATTTT. Translation gives CSASMGTGVNTDTQYF.

Details on this clonotype: One end of the junction is discordant with germline, which a read error may explain. The chain joins TRBV7-8 to TRBJ2-6; tentatively, D is TRBD1 (5 bases). CDR1 is SGHVS and CDR2 is FQNEAQ in the germline V gene. The CDR3 totals 16 residues. The CDR3 is CASSQSVVSGADVLTF. For the CDR3, the DNA is TGTGCCAGCAGCCAGAGCGTGGTCTCTGGGGCCGACGTCCTGACTTTC.

Regarding this clonotype: One end of the junction is discordant with germline, which a read error may explain. The gene calls are TRBV20-1 and TRBJ2-1; 12 bases match TRBD2. Germline V lookup: CDR1 DFQATT, CDR2 SNEGSKA (reference sequence). This CDR3 comprises 15 residues. CDR3 region: CSARGSSGRVNKQFF. The CDR3 DNA follows: TGCAGTGCTAGAGGCTCTAGCGGGAGGGTCAATAAGCAGTTCTTC.

In its sample, this clonotype was seen a few times. This chain joins TRBV7-2 and TRBJ2-3; D unclear. In germline, CDR1 is SGHTA, CDR2 FQGNSA. The CDR3 sequence is 13 residues long. The V end was cut by 5 bases, the J end by 5 bases, with 11 bases between. In DNA, the CDR3 is TGTGCCAGCAGCCCAGTTCTTAGAGATACGCAGTATTTT. This translates into CASSPVLRDTQYF.

The chain has TRBV6-5 and TRBJ2-6, with TRBD2 identical over 10 bases. CDR3 length: 19 amino acids. The germline V gene has CDR1 MNHEY and CDR2 SVGAGI. V trimming: 0 bases; J trimming: 4 bases; junction bases outside the gene matches: 9. The CDR3 bases are TGTGCCAGCAGTTACTCTCTAGCGGGAGTTCTAGGAGGGGCCAACGTCCTGACTTTC. It encodes CASSYSLAGVLGGANVLTF.

This clonotype was picked up many times. The rearrangement uses TRBV6-2 or TRBV6-3 and TRBJ1-1; a weak D match, TRBD1 (6 bases). V lost 6 bases and J 8 bases, leaving 16 bases between the germline ends. The V gene's germline CDR1 is MNHEY and CDR2 SVGEGT. The CDR3 spans 13 residues. The CDR3, as DNA: TGTGCCAGCAGGCCTTCCGGGACAAGAGAAGCTTTCTTT. Residues: CASRPSGTREAFF.

The chain has TRBV28 and TRBJ2-7; D is ambiguous. V was pared by 2 bases and J by 2 bases, with 7 bases between. The CDR3 totals 13 residues. From germline, CDR1 is MDHEN and CDR2 SYDVKM. The CDR3 here is CASSLRQPYEQYF. In nucleotides, the CDR3 is TGTGCCAGCAGTTTAAGGCAGCCCTACGAGCAGTACTTC.

This clonotype was observed many times. J is TRBJ1-3 and V is TRBV5-1; D is uncertain. With 4 bases removed from V and 4 bases from J, the gap between germline ends came to 12 bases. The length of the CDR3 is 14 residues. CDR1 SGHRS and CDR2 YFSETQ come from the germline V gene. The CDR3 region has the DNA TGCGCCAGCAGCCAGCCAGGAGCGGGAAACACCATATATTTT. It codes for CASSQPGAGNTIYF. Filled out from reference TRBV5-1 and TRBJ1-3, the complete variable domain reads KAGVTQTPRYLIKTRGQQVTLSCSPISGHRSVSWYQQTPGQGLQFLFEYFSETQRNKGNFPGRFSGRQFSNSRSEMNVSTLELGDSALYLCASSQPGAGNTIYFGEGSWLTVV.

The CDR3, as DNA: TGTGCCATCAGTGACGAGGGTACTGGGGCCAACGTCCTGACTTTC. Its protein is CAISDEGTGANVLTF. V gene TRBV10-3 combines with J gene TRBJ2-6, with D possibly TRBD2 on 5 matching bases. Trimming cost V 3 bases and J 2 bases, with 8 bases left between them. Germline V gives CDR1 ENHRY, CDR2 SYGVKD. CDR3 length: 15 amino acids.

This clonotype was detected a few times. The rearrangement uses TRBV7-2 and TRBJ2-3; D is uncertain. Trimming took 5 bases from V and 1 from J, leaving 16 bases between them. Germline CDR1 reads SGHTA; CDR2 reads FQGNSA. CDR3 length equals 16 residues. CDR3: CASSRGFTLGTDTQYF. For the CDR3, the DNA is TGTGCCAGCAGCCGAGGCTTCACCTTAGGCACAGATACGCAGTATTTT.

The chain is built from TRBV5-1 and TRBJ2-3; 15 bases line up with TRBD2. J gave up 4 bases and V 3 bases, and 3 bases lay outside the gene matches. Per germline, CDR1 SGHRS and CDR2 YFSETQ. CDR3 size: 16 residues. The CDR3 sequence: CASSSGLAGGPDTQYF. The CDR3 coding sequence is TGCGCCAGCAGCTCGGGACTAGCGGGAGGACCAGATACGCAGTATTTT.

In this sample, this clonotype turned up many times. The chain joins TRBV11-2 to TRBJ2-1, with D tentatively TRBD2 (5 bases). The CDR3 is 18 residues long. The V gene's germline CDR1 is SGHAT and CDR2 FQNNGV. V lost 0 bases, J lost 0 bases, and 15 bases lay in between. CDR3 nucleotides: TGTGCCAGCAGCTTAGATCTGCGGAGGTCAAGCTCCTACAATGAGCAGTTCTTC. It codes for CASSLDLRRSSSYNEQFF.

This clonotype was observed many times. The rearrangement uses TRBV20-1 and TRBJ1-5; D might be TRBD1 (5 bases). V lost 4 bases and J lost 5, with 18 bases in between. Germline loops: CDR1 DFQATT, CDR2 SNEGSKA (reference sequence). CDR3 size: 15 residues. CDR3 amino acids: CSAKSGSGSDQPQHF. As DNA, the CDR3 is TGCAGTGCTAAGTCAGGTTCAGGGTCCGATCAGCCCCAGCATTTT.

This clonotype has just a few counts. The V gene is TRBV29-1, the J gene TRBJ1-1; perhaps TRBD1 as D (5 bases). The CDR3 length is 10 residues. V lost 4 bases to trimming and J lost 10 bases, with 10 bases between them. Germline-derived CDR1 and CDR2 are SQVTM and ANQGSEA. The DNA for the CDR3 is TGCAGCGTTGTTGGGGGGGGAGCTTTCTTT. This encodes CSVVGGGAFF.

This chain links TRBV5-1 with TRBJ1-3; D is unclear. V dropped 0 bases and J dropped 4 bases, with 5 bases sitting between them. The germline V gene encodes CDR1 SGHRS and CDR2 YFSETQ. The CDR3 length is 13 residues. The CDR3 reads CASSLEAGNTIYF. CDR3 nucleotides: TGCGCCAGCAGCTTGGAAGCGGGAAACACCATATATTTT.

This clonotype has ten or more counts. The V and J genes are TRBV28 and TRBJ1-2; 7 nucleotides line up with TRBD1. The germline V gene has CDR1 MDHEN and CDR2 SYDVKM. V was pared by 4 bases and J by 4 bases, with 6 bases of the junction left unmatched. The CDR3 length is 14 residues. Here the CDR3 DNA reads TGTGCCAGCAGTTCCGGGACAGTTATCTATGGCTACACCTTC. Translated, it gives CASSSGTVIYGYTF.

This chain connects TRBV7-8 to TRBJ1-1; TRBD1 agrees at 8 bases. The CDR3 has 15 amino acids. The V gene's germline CDR1 is SGHVS and CDR2 FQNEAQ. V gave up 5 bases and J gave up 5 bases; unmatched junction bases: 10. CDR3 sequence (DNA): TGTGCCAGCAGCCGACAGGGGAATTGGAGAACTGAAGCTTTCTTT. This encodes CASSRQGNWRTEAFF. Full variable domain (missing parts from reference TRBV7-8 and TRBJ1-1): GAGVSQSPRYKVAKRGQDVALRCDPISGHVSLFWYQQALGQGPEFLTYFQNEAQLDKSGLPSDRFFAERPEGSVSTLKIQRTQQEDSAVYLCASSRQGNWRTEAFFGQGTRLTVV.

Only a few counts were recorded for this clonotype. The rearrangement uses TRBV18 and TRBJ2-5, with TRBD1 as a possible D gene (6 bases). Germline CDR1 KGHSH, CDR2 LQKENI. The ends were cut back, 4 bases at V and 3 bases at J, with 9 bases in the middle. CDR3 length: 13 amino acids. The CDR3 is CASSLRQEETQYF. The CDR3 DNA reads TGTGCCAGCTCACTAAGACAGGAAGAGACCCAGTACTTC.

This clonotype was detected a few times. V usage is TRBV28 and J usage is TRBJ2-7; D call uncertain. This CDR3 is built from 13 residues. The germline V and J ends were trimmed by 4 bases and 3 bases, with 10 bases remaining between them. Germline V lookup: CDR1 MDHEN, CDR2 SYDVKM. As DNA, the CDR3 is TGTGCCAGCAGTTGGGGAAGTAACTACGAGCAGTACTTC. Its protein product is CASSWGSNYEQYF.

This clonotype was seen a handful of times. The chain couples TRBV5-1 to TRBJ1-4; a possible D gene is TRBD1 (6 bases). This CDR3 comprises 14 residues. The V and J ends lost 0 bases and 6 bases respectively, with 9 bases between them. Germline CDR1 and CDR2: SGHRS and YFSETQ. The CDR3 region is CASSLGDTYEKLFF. The CDR3 DNA is TGCGCCAGCAGCTTGGGGGACACCTATGAAAAACTGTTTTTT.

In this sample, this clonotype turned up a few times. This chain uses TRBV5-1 with TRBJ1-2, with 9 bases matching TRBD1. J lost 7 bases, V lost 4 bases, and 5 bases had no gene match. Germline V gene data show CDR1 as SGHRS and CDR2 as YFSETQ. The CDR3 is made up of 13 amino acids. CDR3 residues: CASSPDRGRGYTF. CDR3 nucleotides: TGCGCCAGCAGCCCGGACAGGGGCCGTGGCTACACCTTC.

This clonotype was counted ten times or more. J is TRBJ1-4 and V is TRBV2, with unresolved D. Looked up from germline, CDR1 is SNHLY and CDR2 is FYNNEI. Trimming removed 9 bases from V and 5 bases from J, with 16 bases in between. The CDR3 consists of 14 residues. DNA of the CDR3: TGTGCCAGTTCCGGGCTACCCATCAATGAAAAACTGTTTTTT. Residues: CASSGLPINEKLFF. The complete variable domain, with remaining parts taken from reference TRBV2 and TRBJ1-4, reads EPEVTQTPSHQVTQMGQEVILRCVPISNHLYFYWYRQILGQKVEFLVSFYNNEISEKSEIFDDQFSVERPDGSNFTLKIRSTKLEDSAMYFCASSGLPINEKLFFGSGTQLSVL.

This clonotype came up once. The chain combines TRBV11-2 with TRBJ2-2; TRBD2 matches at 8 bases. The germline V gene has CDR1 SGHAT and CDR2 FQNNGV. The CDR3 totals 18 residues. Unmatched junction bases numbered 12, after V lost 6 bases and J lost 0 bases. In DNA, the CDR3 is TGTGCCAGCAGGGGAACATCACGGGGGGGTCCGAACACCGGGGAGCTGTTTTTT. It codes for CASRGTSRGGPNTGELFF.

This clonotype has more than one count but fewer than ten. The chain uses TRBV28 and TRBJ1-2; 9 bases map to TRBD1. Germline V lookup: CDR1 MDHEN, CDR2 SYDVKM. The CDR3 sequence is 14 residues long. Germline trimming cut 7 bases from V and 9 bases from J; bases unmatched to any gene: 12. CDR3 in amino acids: CASTLPGTGGSYTF. For the CDR3, the DNA is TGTGCCAGCACCCTCCCCGGCACAGGGGGCAGCTACACCTTC.

This clonotype has just a few counts. The gene calls are TRBV12-3 or TRBV12-4 and TRBJ2-1; 9 bases agree with TRBD1. This CDR3 contains 14 residues. Trimming cost V 6 bases and J 8 bases; bases outside gene matches: 8. In nucleotides, the CDR3 is TGTGCCAGCAGCCCGGGACAGGGTAGGCATGAGCAGTTCTTC. Translation: CASSPGQGRHEQFF.

This clonotype came up a few times. The chain joins TRBV4-3 to TRBJ2-3; 7 positions agree with TRBD1. CDR3 length: 13 amino acids. With 5 bases clipped from V and 2 bases from J, the junction kept 1 base outside the gene matches. Germline CDR1 reads LGHNA; CDR2 reads YSLEER. CDR3 coding DNA: TGCGCCAGCAGCGGACAGGACACAGATACGCAGTATTTT. It specifies CASSGQDTDTQYF.